This T cell receptor beta chain was identified in a study of blood T cell repertoires in COVID-19. The V gene's germline CDR1 is KGHDR and CDR2 SFDVKD. Unmatched junction bases numbered 2, after V lost 1 base and J lost 3 bases. CDR3 length: 15 residues. The sample holds one count of this clone. TCRdb's table, derived via immunoSEQ multiplex PCR, lists solely in-frame clones and lacks some. Of roughly 100,000 clones in the sample, under 80% were seen once. The sequenced sample consisted of peripheral blood. J is TRBJ2-3 and V is TRBV24-1; 8 nucleotides agree with TRBD1. This sequence was found in a woman aged 70-85 years with acute or convalescent COVID-19. Written as DNA, the CDR3 is TGTGCCACCAGTGATTTAGGACAGGGAACAGATACGCAGTATTTT. It translates to CATSDLGQGTDTQYF.